These T cell receptor beta chains were read from a single sample in a study of neoadjuvant anti-PD-1 for oral cavity cancer. This table comes from immunoSEQ multiplex PCR, and its TCRdb copy is limited to in-frame clones, with some not included. The sample holds about 7,000 clones, 76% seen once. Sequencing used PBMCs, obtained before nivolumab (anti-PD-1) treatment. The origin of the receptors is a person between 40 and 85 years old with oral cavity squamous cell carcinoma. Each CDR3 is given without its conserved first and last residue. Clone size is not always given. Where it is, it says once, few, many or a class for expanded clones.

clone_size j_call v_call cdr3_length cdr3_aa
large TRBJ2-7 TRBV6-1 12 ASSEGQEYYEQY
few TRBJ1-2 TRBV6-1 12 AVGGTGSLDGYT
NA TRBJ1-4 TRBV5-1 13 ASSLGQGEVEKLF
NA TRBJ2-6 TRBV6-4 14 ASSDDIATGANVLT
NA TRBJ2-3 TRBV7-2 14 ASSSRTSGGTDTQY
NA TRBJ1-5 TRBV7-8 14 ASSLEYRGTSQPQH
NA TRBJ2-1 TRBV19 13 ASTPGPYTYNEQF
NA TRBJ1-1 TRBV4-2 10 ASSQGTFEAF
NA TRBJ2-7 TRBV19 13 ASSTAGTPAYEQY
few TRBJ1-4 TRBV5-4 13 ASSGQGRGEEKLF
once TRBJ2-3 TRBV6-5 12 ASKRGTGRDVQY
NA TRBJ1-1 TRBV5-6 12 ASSLVGDLTEAF
NA TRBJ2-5 TRBV6-5 12 ASSPGLAGETQY
few TRBJ2-4 TRBV5-1 12 ASSLAVFTDIQY
NA TRBJ1-1 TRBV29-1 11 SVDRGWNTEAF
once TRBJ1-6 TRBV6-1 10 ASRISNSPLH
NA TRBJ1-4 TRBV30 11 AWSPIHNEKLF
few TRBJ1-1 TRBV14 13 ASSPGFGVSTEAF
NA TRBJ2-7 TRBV5-4 12 ASSPSGQFYEQY
NA TRBJ1-1 TRBV2 11 ASSWGPNTEAF
once TRBJ1-2 TRBV29-1 11 SVGGFEVYGYT
NA TRBJ1-1 TRBV28 12 ASRPARVNTEAF
NA TRBJ2-1 TRBV15 11 ATSRGPDREQF
NA TRBJ2-3 TRBV6-1 15 ASSGTGRLASTDTQY
NA TRBJ2-5 TRBV11-2 12 ASRTAQIQETQY
NA TRBJ1-6 TRBV10-1 11 ASSDTLDSPLH
NA TRBJ2-1 TRBV4-2 12 ASSRDSNPNEQF
NA TRBJ2-1 TRBV5-6 12 ASSLLAGGNEQF